A single sample gave rise to the 15 T cell receptor beta chains below, sequenced in a study of blood T cell repertoires in COVID-19. TCRdb's table, derived via immunoSEQ multiplex PCR, lists solely in-frame clones and lacks some. The repertoire holds about 34,000 clones, around 90% seen once, with 11% to 15% in the top ten. Sequenced material: peripheral blood. Source of these receptors: a man aged 55-75 years with active COVID-19.

This chain uses TRBV11-2 with TRBJ2-3; 9 bases fit TRBD2. The germline gives CDR1 SGHAT, CDR2 FQNNGV. The CDR3 length is 16 residues. After removal of 0 bases from V and 4 bases from J, the junction contained 5 bases not matched to a gene. For the CDR3, the DNA is TGTGCCAGCAGCTTAGATCGGGCGGGAGGGCCAGATACGCAGTATTTT. This codes for CASSLDRAGGPDTQYF. Supplemented by reference TRBV11-2 and TRBJ2-3, the full variable domain reads EAGVAQSPRYKIIEKRQSVAFWCNPISGHATLYWYQQILGQGPKLLIQFQNNGVVDDSQLPKDRFSAERLKGVDSTLKIQPAKLEDSAVYLCASSLDRAGGPDTQYFGPGTRLTVL.

The chain combines TRBV10-3 with TRBJ2-7; a possible D gene is TRBD1 (5 bases). This CDR3 is 14 amino acids long. V was shortened by 7 bases and J by 1 base, with 14 bases between the two germline ends. Germline V gene sequence: CDR1 ENHRY, CDR2 SYGVKD. The CDR3 region is CAIKQESPSYEQYF. The CDR3 DNA reads TGTGCCATCAAACAGGAATCCCCTTCCTACGAGCAGTACTTC.

This chain connects TRBV7-8 to TRBJ2-2, with D perhaps TRBD2 (5 bases). Germline V gene data show CDR1 as SGHVS and CDR2 as FQNEAQ. Trimming removed 1 base from V and 4 bases from J, with 13 bases in between. The length of the CDR3 is 16 residues. In nucleotides, the CDR3 is TGTGCCAGCAGCTTAGTCGGGATAGCGATCACCGGGGAGCTGTTTTTT. Amino acid sequence: CASSLVGIAITGELFF.

The chain employs TRBV4-1 and TRBJ1-4; tentative D call: TRBD1 (5 bases). The CDR3 has 15 amino acids. V dropped 1 base and J dropped 0 bases, with 6 bases sitting between them. Germline-derived CDR1 and CDR2 are MGHRA and YSYEKL. The CDR3: CASSQGTTTNEKLFF. The CDR3 DNA is TGCGCCAGCAGCCAAGGGACAACAACTAATGAAAAACTGTTTTTT.

The J gene is TRBJ2-5, the V gene TRBV11-3; TRBD1 might be the D (5 bases). This CDR3 is 14 amino acids long. V was cut by 4 bases and J by 3 bases, with 12 bases left in between. Germline-derived CDR1 and CDR2 are SGHNT and YENEEA. The CDR3 nucleotides read TGTGCCAGCAGCTCAGGGTCCCGGGAAGAGACCCAGTACTTC. Translating it yields CASSSGSREETQYF.

This clone has more than one count but fewer than ten. The chain has TRBV6-5 and TRBJ2-5; TRBD2 aligns across 7 bases. Germline-derived CDR1 and CDR2 are MNHEY and SVGAGI. Losses at the gene ends were 2 bases for V and 5 bases for J; bases not matched to a gene: 5. CDR3 length: 14 residues. CDR3 coding DNA: TGTGCCAGCAGTTACCCGGGAGGAGGTGAGACCCAGTACTTC. Translation gives CASSYPGGGETQYF.

The rearrangement links TRBV5-1 to TRBJ2-7; 10 nucleotides match TRBD2. CDR1 and CDR2 from the germline V gene are SGHRS and YFSETQ. Germline trimming cut 0 bases from V and 4 bases from J; bases unmatched to any gene: 4. This CDR3 comprises 15 residues. CDR3 in amino acids: CASSLVETSGYEQYF. DNA for the CDR3: TGCGCCAGCAGCTTGGTGGAGACTAGCGGGTACGAGCAGTACTTC.

This clone occurred once. The rearrangement uses TRBV5-6 and TRBJ2-1; D not certain. This CDR3 has 11 residues. With 4 bases removed from V and 4 bases from J, the gap between germline ends came to 3 bases. Germline lookup yields CDR1 SGHDT and CDR2 YYEEEE. The CDR3 reads CASSRYNEQFF. In DNA form, the CDR3 reads TGTGCCAGCAGCCGTTACAATGAGCAGTTCTTC.

The rearrangement links TRBV5-6 to TRBJ2-5, with a tentative D call TRBD1 (6 bases). This CDR3 comprises 16 residues. From germline, CDR1 is SGHDT and CDR2 YYEEEE. Trimming took 0 bases from V and 2 from J, leaving 14 bases between them. The CDR3: CASSLVTGHGQETQYF. In DNA, the CDR3 is TGTGCCAGCAGCTTGGTGACAGGACACGGTCAAGAGACCCAGTACTTC. The full variable domain, in which reference TRBV5-6 and TRBJ2-5 provide the parts outside the CDR3, is DAGVTQSPTHLIKTRGQQVTLRCSPKSGHDTVSWYQQALGQGPQFIFQYYEEEERQRGNFPDRFSGHQFPNYSSELNVNALLLGDSALYLCASSLVTGHGQETQYFGPGTRLLVL.

The CDR3 loop reads CASSLARRISGSASEQFF. The CDR3 DNA reads TGTGCCAGCAGCTTAGCTAGGCGAATTAGCGGGAGTGCCAGCGAGCAGTTCTTC. This rearrangement joins TRBV7-9 to TRBJ2-1, with TRBD2 identical over 9 bases. J lost 10 bases, V lost 0 bases, and 16 bases had no gene match. The CDR3 is made up of 18 amino acids. Germline lookup yields CDR1 SEHNR and CDR2 FQNEAQ (reference sequence).

The rearrangement joins TRBV5-1 to TRBJ2-2, with 13 bases identical to TRBD2. V lost 4 bases and J lost 2; bases outside the gene matches: 5. From germline, CDR1 is SGHRS and CDR2 YFSETQ. This CDR3 contains 17 residues. The CDR3 is CASSGTSGTVNTGELFF. The CDR3 region has the DNA TGCGCCAGCAGCGGGACTAGCGGGACGGTTAACACCGGGGAGCTGTTTTTT. Using reference TRBV5-1 and TRBJ2-2 for the parts outside the CDR3, the full variable domain is KAGVTQTPRYLIKTRGQQVTLSCSPISGHRSVSWYQQTPGQGLQFLFEYFSETQRNKGNFPGRFSGRQFSNSRSEMNVSTLELGDSALYLCASSGTSGTVNTGELFFGEGSRLTVL.

The chain joins TRBV19 to TRBJ2-2; D is unresolved. Trimming left V 4 bases short and J 1 base short, with 10 bases between. The germline V gene has CDR1 LNHDA and CDR2 SQIVND (reference sequence). The CDR3 totals 15 residues. The CDR3 loop reads CASSTGGENTGELFF. The CDR3 DNA reads TGTGCCAGTAGTACGGGTGGAGAGAACACCGGGGAGCTGTTTTTT.

The gene calls are TRBV5-6 and TRBJ2-7; 7 nucleotides align to TRBD1. This CDR3 has 14 residues. V trimming: 5 bases; J trimming: 2 bases; junction bases outside the gene matches: 7. The germline CDR1 and CDR2 sequences are SGHDT and YYEEEE. The CDR3 nucleotides read TGTGCCAGCAGTATAAGACAGGGCGCCTACGAGCAGTACTTC. It encodes CASSIRQGAYEQYF.

The V call is TRBV7-6, the J call TRBJ2-5, with no clear D. The CDR3 sequence is 16 residues long. Per germline, CDR1 SGHVS and CDR2 FNYEAQ. The V end was cut by 0 bases, the J end by 9 bases, with 20 bases between. CDR3 nucleotides: TGTGCCAGCAGCTTAGCAACCACTACCTTAACAATGGCCCAGTACTTC. As protein: CASSLATTTLTMAQYF.

This clone was recorded a few times. The chain carries TRBV5-1 and TRBJ1-2; 7 positions agree with TRBD1. Germline assignment: CDR1 SGHRS and CDR2 YFSETQ. CDR3 length: 16 amino acids. V was clipped by 4 bases and J by 6 bases; unmatched bases: 15. The chain's CDR3 is CASSTWPATGKNGYTF. The CDR3 DNA follows: TGCGCCAGCAGCACTTGGCCCGCGACAGGGAAGAATGGCTACACCTTC.